This TCR beta chain was obtained from a study of beta chain features in type 1 diabetes. V was shortened by 2 bases and J by 3 bases, with 9 bases between the two germline ends. The CDR3 covers 14 residues. Germline V CDR1 and CDR2: SGHRS, YFSETQ. General study points: All four CD4+ subsets of Type 1 diabetes patients contained TCRB CDR3s that were moderately but significantly shorter.

For this clone: Antigen unknown. Within the sample, other DNA sequences also encode this same CDR3.

Researchers reported sorting CD4+ naive, central memory, regulatory and stem cell-like memory cells via CD45RO/CCR7/CD25/CD127/CD95/CD27. Expressed TCRB transcripts were sequenced, since all the RNA that had been isolated was reverse transcribed. Produced via immunoSEQ multiplex PCR; TCRdb's table is partial and in-frame only. Of about 370,000 clones detected, 9.6% appear once; the ten largest clones hold about 0.6%. Sequenced material: central memory CD4+ T cells from blood. The genes are TRBV5-1 and TRBJ2-1; weak D call: TRBD2 (6 bases). This receptor was taken from a man aged 25-45 years with type 1 diabetes. The CDR3 spells CASSLGTDYNEQFF. In DNA form, the CDR3 reads TGCGCCAGCAGCTTAGGGACTGACTACAATGAGCAGTTCTTC.